These 25 T cell receptor beta chains were all obtained from the same sample, sequenced in a study of molecular identifiers for immune sequencing clone quantification. Using its own MiXCR run on the PCR reads, TCRdb lists one record per CDR3 protein. This sample has approximately 500,000 distinct CDR3 sequences, with 25% found just once. The specimen sequenced was naive CD8+ T cells from blood, with Jurkat cell RNA spiked in. Stated subset: FACS-sorted CD8+CD4-CCR7+CD45RA+ naive T cells. The receptors originated from a human donor in good health. Some libraries in this study had Jurkat cell RNA spiked in.

The table lists this clonotype with a count of one. This chain joins TRBV12-3 or TRBV12-4 and TRBJ2-5; 8 bases agree with TRBD2. CDR3 length: 15 residues. V lost 6 bases, J lost 5 bases, and 11 bases stayed unmatched. CDR3 protein: CASSSGLGGRETQYF. CDR3 nucleotides: TGTGCCAGCAGCTCGGGACTAGGCGGTAGGGAGACCCAGTACTTC.

The chain combines TRBV6-5 with TRBJ1-5; the D is unclear. The ends were cut back, 6 bases at V and 9 bases at J, with 24 bases in the middle. The CDR3 length is 16 residues. The germline V gene encodes CDR1 MNHEY and CDR2 SVGAGI. CDR3 sequence reads: CASRSHPDGREGPQHF. CDR3 coding DNA: TGTGCCAGCAGATCTCACCCAGACGGTCGCGAAGGGCCCCAGCATTTT.

This clonotype was found many times. The rearrangement joins TRBV7-9 to TRBJ2-7; D perhaps matches TRBD1 (5 bases). Looked up from germline, CDR1 is SEHNR and CDR2 is FQNEAQ (reference sequence). Trimming cost V 2 bases and J 9 bases, with 11 bases left between them. This CDR3 spans 12 amino acids. The DNA of the CDR3 is TGTGCCAGCAGCTTAAGAGAAGGGGTGCAGTACTTC. As protein: CASSLREGVQYF.

The V call is TRBV2, the J call TRBJ1-1, with D unclear. Germline CDR1 SNHLY, CDR2 FYNNEI. Trimming left V 6 bases short and J 4 bases short, with 12 bases between. There are 13 residues in the CDR3. The CDR3 DNA reads TGTGCCAGCAGCGCCGGGAGAGGCACTGAAGCTTTCTTT. Protein product: CASSAGRGTEAFF.

The chain joins TRBV4-3 to TRBJ1-3, with D uncertain. V lost 0 bases to trimming and J lost 0 bases, with 12 bases between them. This CDR3 is built from 17 residues. Germline V gene data show CDR1 as LGHNA and CDR2 as YSLEER. The CDR3 region is CASSQESGQLSGNTIYF. CDR3 nucleotide sequence: TGCGCCAGCAGCCAAGAGAGTGGGCAGCTCTCTGGAAACACCATATATTTT.

The chain uses TRBV12-5 and TRBJ1-5; TRBD1 might be the D (5 bases). The CDR3 length is 13 residues. The germline V and J ends were trimmed by 1 base and 6 bases, with 7 bases remaining between them. From germline, CDR1 is LGHNT and CDR2 FRNRAP. The chain's CDR3 is CASGLAGRQPQHF. In nucleotides, the CDR3 is TGTGCTAGTGGTTTGGCAGGGCGTCAGCCCCAGCATTTT.

Concerning this clonotype itself: One junction end does not reproduce the germline sequence, and a read error may be involved. The chain is built from TRBV7-9 and TRBJ2-2, with D hard to call. Per the germline V gene, CDR1 is SEHNR and CDR2 is FQNEAQ (reference sequence). The CDR3 has 16 residues. This chain's CDR3 is CASSLVQRTNAGELFF. The CDR3 DNA follows: TGTGCCAGCAGCTTAGTCCAGAGAACGAACGCCGGGGAGCTGTTTTTT.

The chain couples TRBV5-6 to TRBJ2-5, with D unclear. Deletions cut 4 bases from V and 5 bases from J, with 9 bases between. The V gene's germline CDR1 is SGHDT and CDR2 YYEEEE. CDR3 length: 12 amino acids. In nucleotides, the CDR3 is TGTGCCAGCAGCGGATCATGGGAGACCCAGTACTTC. Its protein product is CASSGSWETQYF.

The sample holds a few counts of this clonotype. The V and J genes are TRBV27 and TRBJ2-3; D is ambiguous. CDR1 and CDR2 from the germline V gene are MNHEY and SMNVEV (reference sequence). Trimming pared 5 bases from V and 1 base from J, leaving 16 bases between. The CDR3 has 16 amino acids. Here the CDR3 reads CASSANPGLGTDTQYF. CDR3 nucleotides: TGTGCCAGCAGTGCCAACCCCGGGCTAGGCACAGATACGCAGTATTTT.

V is TRBV20-1 and J is TRBJ2-3; unclear D gene. Germline loops: CDR1 DFQATT, CDR2 SNEGSKA (reference sequence). This CDR3 is built from 13 residues. Trimming stripped 5 bases from V and 5 bases from J, with 14 bases between. CDR3 protein: CSAPNFELDTQYF. In nucleotides, the CDR3 is TGCAGTGCTCCCAATTTTGAGTTAGATACGCAGTATTTT.

This clonotype has at least ten counts. CDR3 sequence reads: CASSFARNEKLFF. The CDR3 DNA reads TGTGCCAGCAGTTTTGCGCGTAATGAAAAACTGTTTTTT. The V and J genes are TRBV28 and TRBJ1-4; no definite D call. The CDR3 runs 13 residues. Trimming cost V 3 bases and J 4 bases, with 6 bases left between them. Germline V gene data show CDR1 as MDHEN and CDR2 as SYDVKM.

The sample holds many counts of this clonotype. The chain has TRBV12-3 or TRBV12-4 and TRBJ2-2; D unresolved. The CDR3 extends over 14 amino acids. Deletions cut 2 bases from V and 2 bases from J, with 6 bases between. The CDR3 DNA reads as TGTGCCAGCAGTTTATTGGAAAACACCGGGGAGCTGTTTTTT. Translation gives CASSLLENTGELFF.

The chain recombines TRBV27 with TRBJ1-4, with TRBD1 identical over 9 bases. After removal of 8 bases from V and 6 bases from J, the junction contained 16 bases not matched to a gene. CDR1 is MNHEY, CDR2 SMNVEV, per germline (reference sequence). CDR3 length: 17 amino acids. The CDR3 here is CASRSSKYRGPDEKLFF. The CDR3 coding sequence is TGTGCCAGCCGATCCTCGAAATACAGGGGGCCAGATGAAAAACTGTTTTTT.

V and J are TRBV20-1 and TRBJ1-2; D is perhaps TRBD1 (6 bases). With 1 base removed from V and 5 bases from J, the gap between germline ends came to 17 bases. The CDR3 has 15 amino acids. The germline V gene has CDR1 DFQATT and CDR2 SNEGSKA (reference sequence). In DNA form, the CDR3 reads TGCAGTGCTAGAGTCGTCAGGGAGGGGGAATATGGCTACACCTTC. Its protein product is CSARVVREGEYGYTF.

The chain links TRBV5-6 to TRBJ2-7, with 10 bases identical to TRBD1. This CDR3 has 15 amino acids. Germline CDR1 is SGHDT and CDR2 is YYEEEE. J was trimmed by 3 bases and V by 3 bases; bases with no gene match: 6. The DNA for the CDR3 is TGTGCCAGCAGCTCCTCGGGACAGGGGCACTACGAGCAGTACTTC. Its translation is CASSSSGQGHYEQYF.

This clonotype occurred a few times. V is TRBV7-9 and J is TRBJ2-7; D remains ambiguous. CDR3 length equals 12 residues. In germline, CDR1 is SEHNR, CDR2 FQNEAQ (reference sequence). The germline V and J ends were trimmed by 0 bases and 7 bases, with 7 bases remaining between them. The CDR3 DNA is TGTGCCAGCAGCTTAGCTAGGTCTGAGCAGTACTTC. It codes for CASSLARSEQYF.

Concerning this clonotype itself: A clone one base away is much larger, so this may be a read error. The V and J genes are TRBV4-3 and TRBJ2-1; the match to TRBD2 covers 10 bases. V shed 4 bases, J shed 8 bases, and the junction held 11 bases outside the gene matches. This CDR3 region has 16 residues. Germline V gene sequence: CDR1 LGHNA, CDR2 YSLEER. The CDR3 reads CASSRTSGAVLDEQFF. The CDR3 DNA is TGCGCCAGCAGCCGAACTAGCGGGGCCGTTTTAGATGAGCAGTTCTTC.

This clonotype is a singleton in its sample. A much larger clone sits a single nucleotide away, making a read error possible. V and J are TRBV7-2 and TRBJ2-7; D perhaps matches TRBD1 (6 bases). Germline CDR1 is SGHTA and CDR2 is FQGNSA. CDR3 length: 15 amino acids. Trimming shortened V by 5 bases and J by 1 base, and 15 bases separated the two germline ends. The CDR3 coding sequence is TGTGCCAGCAGCGAAGGGCCAGGGGCTTCCTACGAGCAGTACTTC. Protein sequence: CASSEGPGASYEQYF. Full variable domain (remainder filled in from reference TRBV7-2 and TRBJ2-7): GAGVSQSPSNKVTEKGKDVELRCDPISGHTALYWYRQSLGQGLEFLIYFQGNSAPDKSGLPSDRFSAERTGGSVSTLTIQRTQQEDSAVYLCASSEGPGASYEQYFGPGTRLTVT.

A few counts support this clonotype. The V gene is TRBV6-5, the J gene TRBJ2-3; TRBD2 aligns across 9 bases. The CDR3 consists of 16 residues. V shed 1 base and J 2 bases; nucleotides not matched to a gene: 4. CDR1 MNHEY and CDR2 SVGAGI come from the germline V gene. The CDR3 sequence: CASSYFSGGPTDTQYF. The CDR3, as DNA: TGTGCCAGCAGTTACTTCAGCGGGGGGCCCACAGATACGCAGTATTTT.

Notes on this clonotype: This could be a read error, since a much larger clone is one nucleotide away. The chain employs TRBV4-3 and TRBJ2-3; no reliable D call. Trimming took off 0 bases at V and 1 base at J, with 11 bases between the two ends. The CDR3 is 16 amino acids. Germline loops: CDR1 LGHNA, CDR2 YSLEER. For the CDR3, the DNA is TGCGCCAGCAGCCAAGATCGTCGAACTGGCACAGATACGCAGTATTTT. Residues: CASSQDRRTGTDTQYF.

Remarks on this clonotype: This clone may be a read error of a much larger clone one base away. V and J are TRBV4-2 and TRBJ2-5; 7 bases match TRBD2. This CDR3 contains 15 residues. The germline gives CDR1 LGHNA, CDR2 YNFKEQ. CDR3 DNA sequence: TGTGCCAGCGGCCAAGATTTAGCGGGCCAAGAGACCCAGTACTTC. Protein product: CASGQDLAGQETQYF.

This CDR3 reads CASSIGQGTHNEQFF. For the CDR3, the DNA is TGTGCCAGCAGTATAGGACAGGGAACCCACAATGAGCAGTTCTTC. The rearrangement links TRBV12-3 or TRBV12-4 to TRBJ2-1; 8 nucleotides match TRBD1. Trimming cost V 5 bases and J 5 bases; bases outside gene matches: 8. The CDR3 is 15 amino acids.

The count of this clonotype is one. V usage is TRBV19 and J usage is TRBJ1-4; maybe TRBD1 (6 bases). The CDR3 is 17 amino acids. Per the germline V gene, CDR1 is LNHDA and CDR2 is SQIVND (reference sequence). V lost 3 bases and J 1 base, leaving 15 bases between the germline ends. The CDR3 coding sequence is TGTGCCAGTAGTATGTATGGCGTGGACAGAACTAATGAAAAACTGTTTTTT. This translates into CASSMYGVDRTNEKLFF.

This clonotype was observed many times. The J gene is TRBJ1-3, the V gene TRBV12-3 or TRBV12-4; D possibly corresponds to TRBD1 (5 bases). V was cut by 8 bases and J by 0 bases, with 11 bases left in between. The length of the CDR3 is 14 residues. Written as DNA, the CDR3 is TGTGCCAGCCTGGGGCTAAGCTCTGGAAACACCATATATTTT. This sequence encodes CASLGLSSGNTIYF.

The rearrangement joins TRBV6-1 to TRBJ2-7; tentative D call: TRBD1 (6 bases). CDR1 MNHNS and CDR2 SASEGT come from the germline V gene. V dropped 2 bases and J dropped 3 bases, with 20 bases sitting between them. The CDR3 has 17 amino acids. This chain's CDR3 is CASSELLDSSPGYEQYF. CDR3 nucleotide sequence: TGTGCCAGCAGTGAACTATTGGACAGCTCCCCCGGCTACGAGCAGTACTTC.